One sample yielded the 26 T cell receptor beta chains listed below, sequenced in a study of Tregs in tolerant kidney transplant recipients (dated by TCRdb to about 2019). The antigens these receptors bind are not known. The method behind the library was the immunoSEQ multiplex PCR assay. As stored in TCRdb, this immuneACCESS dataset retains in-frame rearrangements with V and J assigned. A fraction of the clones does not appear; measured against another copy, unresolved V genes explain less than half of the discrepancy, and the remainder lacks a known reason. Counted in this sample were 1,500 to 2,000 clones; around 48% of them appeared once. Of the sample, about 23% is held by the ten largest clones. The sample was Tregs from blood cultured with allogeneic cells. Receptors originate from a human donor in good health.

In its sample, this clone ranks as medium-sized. The CDR3 protein is CASSSGQGRSPLHF. The CDR3 DNA follows: TGTGCCAGCAGTTCGGGACAGGGTCGTTCACCCCTCCACTTT. The chain uses TRBV6-5 and TRBJ1-6; 9 bases agree with TRBD1. In germline, CDR1 is MNHEY, CDR2 SVGAGI. After removal of 4 bases from V and 9 bases from J, the junction contained 4 bases not matched to a gene. This CDR3 is 14 amino acids long.

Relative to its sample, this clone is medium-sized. DNA of the CDR3: TGCAGTGCTAGGGGCCCTGAAAAACTGTTTTTT. It is translated as CSARGPEKLFF. The J gene is TRBJ1-4, the V gene TRBV20-1; D unresolved. The germline V and J ends were trimmed by 3 bases and 7 bases, with 6 bases remaining between them. CDR1 is DFQATT and CDR2 is SNEGSKA in the germline V gene (reference sequence). This CDR3 spans 11 amino acids.

CDR3 sequence reads: CASSHGAGGIQYF. The CDR3, as DNA: TGTGCCAGCAGTCACGGGGCAGGGGGCATTCAGTACTTC. This rearrangement joins TRBV6-1 to TRBJ2-4, with TRBD1 matching over 7 bases. CDR3 length equals 13 residues. J was trimmed by 9 bases and V by 5 bases; bases with no gene match: 7. CDR1 MNHNS and CDR2 SASEGT come from the germline V gene.

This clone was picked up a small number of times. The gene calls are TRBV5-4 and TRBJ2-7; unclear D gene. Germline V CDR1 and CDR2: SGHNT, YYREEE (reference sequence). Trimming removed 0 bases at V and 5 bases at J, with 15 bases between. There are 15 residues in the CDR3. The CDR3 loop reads CASSLGPRVGDEQYF. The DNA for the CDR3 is TGTGCCAGCAGCTTGGGACCGAGAGTGGGCGACGAGCAGTACTTC.

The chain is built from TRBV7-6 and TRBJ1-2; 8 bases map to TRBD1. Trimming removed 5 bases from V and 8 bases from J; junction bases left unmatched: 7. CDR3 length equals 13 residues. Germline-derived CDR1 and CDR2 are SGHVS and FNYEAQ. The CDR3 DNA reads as TGTGCCAGCAGCCCGACAGGGGCGGGGGGCTACACCTTC. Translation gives CASSPTGAGGYTF.

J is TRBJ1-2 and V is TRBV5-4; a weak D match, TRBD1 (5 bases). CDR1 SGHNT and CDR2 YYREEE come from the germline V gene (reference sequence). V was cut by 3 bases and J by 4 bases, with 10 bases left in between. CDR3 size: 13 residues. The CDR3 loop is CASSWGTGYGYTF. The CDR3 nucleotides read TGTGCCAGCAGCTGGGGGACGGGCTATGGCTACACCTTC. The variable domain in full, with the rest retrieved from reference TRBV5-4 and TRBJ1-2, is ETGVTQSPTHLIKTRGQQVTLRCSSQSGHNTVSWYQQALGQGPQFIFQYYREEENGRGNFPPRFSGLQFPNYSSELNVNALELDDSALYLCASSWGTGYGYTFGSGTRLTVV.

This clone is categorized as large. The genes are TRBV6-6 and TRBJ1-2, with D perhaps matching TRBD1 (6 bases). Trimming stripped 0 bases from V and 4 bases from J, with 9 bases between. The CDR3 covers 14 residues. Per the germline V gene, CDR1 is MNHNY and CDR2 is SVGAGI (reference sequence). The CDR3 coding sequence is TGTGCCAGCAGTTACTCCGGACAGATCTATGGCTACACCTTC. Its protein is CASSYSGQIYGYTF.

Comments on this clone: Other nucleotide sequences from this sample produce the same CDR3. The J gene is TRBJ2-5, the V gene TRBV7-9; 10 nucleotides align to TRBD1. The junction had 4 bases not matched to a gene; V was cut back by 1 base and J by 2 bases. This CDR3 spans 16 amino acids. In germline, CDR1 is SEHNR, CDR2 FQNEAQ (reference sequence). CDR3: CASSLGTGGGQETQYF. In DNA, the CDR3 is TGTGCCAGCAGCTTAGGGACAGGGGGGGGGCAAGAGACCCAGTACTTC.

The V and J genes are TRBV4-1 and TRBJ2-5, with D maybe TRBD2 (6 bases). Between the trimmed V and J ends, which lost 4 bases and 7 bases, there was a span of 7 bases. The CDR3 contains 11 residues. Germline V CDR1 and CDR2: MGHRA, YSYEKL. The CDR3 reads CASSPGRTQYF. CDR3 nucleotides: TGCGCCAGCAGCCCCGGGAGGACCCAGTACTTC.

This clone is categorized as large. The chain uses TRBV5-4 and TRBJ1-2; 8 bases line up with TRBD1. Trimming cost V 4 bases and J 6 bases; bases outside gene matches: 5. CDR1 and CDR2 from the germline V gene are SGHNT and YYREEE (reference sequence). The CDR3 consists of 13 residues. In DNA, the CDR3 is TGTGCCAGCAGCAAAGGGACAGGTGATGGCTACACCTTC. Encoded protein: CASSKGTGDGYTF.

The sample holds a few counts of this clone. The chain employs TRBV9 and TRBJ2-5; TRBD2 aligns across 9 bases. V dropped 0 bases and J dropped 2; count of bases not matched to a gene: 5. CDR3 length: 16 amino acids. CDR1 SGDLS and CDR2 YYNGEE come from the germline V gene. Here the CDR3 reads CASSVAGLARQETQYF. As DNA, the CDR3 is TGTGCCAGCAGCGTAGCGGGACTAGCAAGGCAAGAGACCCAGTACTTC.

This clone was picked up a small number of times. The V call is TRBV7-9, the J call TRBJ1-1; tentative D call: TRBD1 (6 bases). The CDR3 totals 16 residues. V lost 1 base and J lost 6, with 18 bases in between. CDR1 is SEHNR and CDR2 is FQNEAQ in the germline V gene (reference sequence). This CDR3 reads CASSLGVPLGAPEAFF. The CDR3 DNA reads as TGTGCCAGCAGCTTAGGCGTCCCACTGGGGGCGCCTGAAGCTTTCTTT.

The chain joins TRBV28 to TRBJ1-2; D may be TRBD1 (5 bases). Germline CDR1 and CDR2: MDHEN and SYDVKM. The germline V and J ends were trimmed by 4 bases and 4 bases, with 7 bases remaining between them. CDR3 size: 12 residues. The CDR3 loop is CASSWGLYGYTF. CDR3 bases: TGTGCCAGCAGTTGGGGACTCTATGGCTACACCTTC.

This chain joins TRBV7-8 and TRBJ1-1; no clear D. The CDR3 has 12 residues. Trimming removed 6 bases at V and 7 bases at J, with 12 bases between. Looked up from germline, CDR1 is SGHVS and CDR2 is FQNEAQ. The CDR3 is CASSLLGVEAFF. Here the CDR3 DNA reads TGTGCCAGCAGTCTCCTTGGCGTTGAAGCTTTCTTT.

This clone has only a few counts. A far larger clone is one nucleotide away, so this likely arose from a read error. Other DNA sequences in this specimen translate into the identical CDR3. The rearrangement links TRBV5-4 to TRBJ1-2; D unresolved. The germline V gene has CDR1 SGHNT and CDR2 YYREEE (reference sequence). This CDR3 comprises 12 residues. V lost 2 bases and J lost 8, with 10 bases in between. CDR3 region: CASSFPPRGYTF. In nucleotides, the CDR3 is TGTGCCAGCAGCTTCCCCCCGAGGGGCTACACCTTC.

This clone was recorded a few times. CDR3 DNA sequence: TGCGCCAGCAGTGAGTCGAGTAGGGGGGAAAACATTCAGTACTTC. Its protein is CASSESSRGENIQYF. The J gene is TRBJ2-4, the V gene TRBV10-1; D possibly uses TRBD1 or TRBD2 (6 bases each). This CDR3 comprises 15 residues. Germline-derived CDR1 and CDR2 are WNHNN and SYGVQD (reference sequence). Trimming took 0 bases from V and 5 from J, leaving 11 bases between them.

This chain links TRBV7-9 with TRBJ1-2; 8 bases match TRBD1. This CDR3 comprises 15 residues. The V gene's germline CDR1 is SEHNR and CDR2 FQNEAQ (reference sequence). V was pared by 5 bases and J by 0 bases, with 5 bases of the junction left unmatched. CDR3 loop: CASSPQGGTNYGYTF. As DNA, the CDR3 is TGTGCCAGCAGCCCACAGGGGGGTACTAACTATGGCTACACCTTC.

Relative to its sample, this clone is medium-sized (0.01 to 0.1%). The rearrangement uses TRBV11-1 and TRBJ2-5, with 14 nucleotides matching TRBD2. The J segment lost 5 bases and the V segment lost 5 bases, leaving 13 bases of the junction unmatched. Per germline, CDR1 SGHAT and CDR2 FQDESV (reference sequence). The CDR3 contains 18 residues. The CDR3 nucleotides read TGTGCCAGCAGCCCGGGGACTAGCGGGAGATTAAAGACGGAGACCCAGTACTTC. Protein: CASSPGTSGRLKTETQYF.

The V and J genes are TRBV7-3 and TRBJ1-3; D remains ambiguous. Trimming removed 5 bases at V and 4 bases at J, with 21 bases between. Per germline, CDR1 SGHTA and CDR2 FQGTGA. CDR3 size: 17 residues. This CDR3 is CASSPAEPTAYGNTIYF. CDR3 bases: TGTGCCAGCAGCCCCGCCGAGCCCACAGCCTACGGAAACACCATATATTTT.

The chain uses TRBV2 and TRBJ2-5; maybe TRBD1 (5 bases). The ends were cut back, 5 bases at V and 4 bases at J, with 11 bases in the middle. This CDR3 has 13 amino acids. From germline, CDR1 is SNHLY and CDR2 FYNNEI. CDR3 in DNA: TGTGCCAGCAGTTCCCAGGGATTAGAGACCCAGTACTTC. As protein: CASSSQGLETQYF.

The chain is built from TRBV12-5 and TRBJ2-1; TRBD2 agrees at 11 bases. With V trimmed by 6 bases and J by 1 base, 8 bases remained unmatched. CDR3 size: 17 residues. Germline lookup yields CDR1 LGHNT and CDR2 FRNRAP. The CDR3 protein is CASGYSTSGSSYNEQFF. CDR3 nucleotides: TGTGCTAGTGGATATTCCACTAGCGGGAGTTCCTACAATGAGCAGTTCTTC.

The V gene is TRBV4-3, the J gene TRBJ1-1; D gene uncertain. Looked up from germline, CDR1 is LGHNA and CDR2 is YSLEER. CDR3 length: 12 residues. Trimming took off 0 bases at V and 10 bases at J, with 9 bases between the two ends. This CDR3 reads CASSQDGYGAFF. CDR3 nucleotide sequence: TGCGCCAGCAGCCAAGATGGGTATGGAGCTTTCTTT.

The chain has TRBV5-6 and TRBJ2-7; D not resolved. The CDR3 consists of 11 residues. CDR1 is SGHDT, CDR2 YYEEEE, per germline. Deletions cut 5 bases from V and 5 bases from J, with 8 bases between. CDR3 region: CASSYGHEQYF. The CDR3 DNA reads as TGTGCCAGCAGTTACGGGCACGAGCAGTACTTC.

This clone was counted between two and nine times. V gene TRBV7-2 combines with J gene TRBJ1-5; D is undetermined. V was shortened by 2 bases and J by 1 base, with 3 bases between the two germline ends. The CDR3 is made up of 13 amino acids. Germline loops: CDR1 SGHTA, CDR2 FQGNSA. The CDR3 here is CASSLSSNQPQHF. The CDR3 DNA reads TGTGCCAGCAGCTTATCCAGCAATCAGCCCCAGCATTTT.

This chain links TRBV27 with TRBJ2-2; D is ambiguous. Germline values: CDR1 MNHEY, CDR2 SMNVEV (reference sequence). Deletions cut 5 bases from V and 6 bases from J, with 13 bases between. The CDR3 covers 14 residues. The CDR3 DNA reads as TGTGCCAGCAGTCCCTTAAGAAGGTCCGGGGAGCTGTTTTTT. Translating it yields CASSPLRRSGELFF.

The CDR3 loop reads CASGAGFYEQYF. CDR3 bases: TGTGCCAGCGGGGCGGGTTTCTACGAGCAGTACTTC. J is TRBJ2-7 and V is TRBV2, with D perhaps TRBD1 or TRBD2 (5 bases each). Germline CDR1 reads SNHLY; CDR2 reads FYNNEI. V lost 8 bases to trimming and J lost 3 bases, with 11 bases between them. The CDR3 is made up of 12 amino acids.